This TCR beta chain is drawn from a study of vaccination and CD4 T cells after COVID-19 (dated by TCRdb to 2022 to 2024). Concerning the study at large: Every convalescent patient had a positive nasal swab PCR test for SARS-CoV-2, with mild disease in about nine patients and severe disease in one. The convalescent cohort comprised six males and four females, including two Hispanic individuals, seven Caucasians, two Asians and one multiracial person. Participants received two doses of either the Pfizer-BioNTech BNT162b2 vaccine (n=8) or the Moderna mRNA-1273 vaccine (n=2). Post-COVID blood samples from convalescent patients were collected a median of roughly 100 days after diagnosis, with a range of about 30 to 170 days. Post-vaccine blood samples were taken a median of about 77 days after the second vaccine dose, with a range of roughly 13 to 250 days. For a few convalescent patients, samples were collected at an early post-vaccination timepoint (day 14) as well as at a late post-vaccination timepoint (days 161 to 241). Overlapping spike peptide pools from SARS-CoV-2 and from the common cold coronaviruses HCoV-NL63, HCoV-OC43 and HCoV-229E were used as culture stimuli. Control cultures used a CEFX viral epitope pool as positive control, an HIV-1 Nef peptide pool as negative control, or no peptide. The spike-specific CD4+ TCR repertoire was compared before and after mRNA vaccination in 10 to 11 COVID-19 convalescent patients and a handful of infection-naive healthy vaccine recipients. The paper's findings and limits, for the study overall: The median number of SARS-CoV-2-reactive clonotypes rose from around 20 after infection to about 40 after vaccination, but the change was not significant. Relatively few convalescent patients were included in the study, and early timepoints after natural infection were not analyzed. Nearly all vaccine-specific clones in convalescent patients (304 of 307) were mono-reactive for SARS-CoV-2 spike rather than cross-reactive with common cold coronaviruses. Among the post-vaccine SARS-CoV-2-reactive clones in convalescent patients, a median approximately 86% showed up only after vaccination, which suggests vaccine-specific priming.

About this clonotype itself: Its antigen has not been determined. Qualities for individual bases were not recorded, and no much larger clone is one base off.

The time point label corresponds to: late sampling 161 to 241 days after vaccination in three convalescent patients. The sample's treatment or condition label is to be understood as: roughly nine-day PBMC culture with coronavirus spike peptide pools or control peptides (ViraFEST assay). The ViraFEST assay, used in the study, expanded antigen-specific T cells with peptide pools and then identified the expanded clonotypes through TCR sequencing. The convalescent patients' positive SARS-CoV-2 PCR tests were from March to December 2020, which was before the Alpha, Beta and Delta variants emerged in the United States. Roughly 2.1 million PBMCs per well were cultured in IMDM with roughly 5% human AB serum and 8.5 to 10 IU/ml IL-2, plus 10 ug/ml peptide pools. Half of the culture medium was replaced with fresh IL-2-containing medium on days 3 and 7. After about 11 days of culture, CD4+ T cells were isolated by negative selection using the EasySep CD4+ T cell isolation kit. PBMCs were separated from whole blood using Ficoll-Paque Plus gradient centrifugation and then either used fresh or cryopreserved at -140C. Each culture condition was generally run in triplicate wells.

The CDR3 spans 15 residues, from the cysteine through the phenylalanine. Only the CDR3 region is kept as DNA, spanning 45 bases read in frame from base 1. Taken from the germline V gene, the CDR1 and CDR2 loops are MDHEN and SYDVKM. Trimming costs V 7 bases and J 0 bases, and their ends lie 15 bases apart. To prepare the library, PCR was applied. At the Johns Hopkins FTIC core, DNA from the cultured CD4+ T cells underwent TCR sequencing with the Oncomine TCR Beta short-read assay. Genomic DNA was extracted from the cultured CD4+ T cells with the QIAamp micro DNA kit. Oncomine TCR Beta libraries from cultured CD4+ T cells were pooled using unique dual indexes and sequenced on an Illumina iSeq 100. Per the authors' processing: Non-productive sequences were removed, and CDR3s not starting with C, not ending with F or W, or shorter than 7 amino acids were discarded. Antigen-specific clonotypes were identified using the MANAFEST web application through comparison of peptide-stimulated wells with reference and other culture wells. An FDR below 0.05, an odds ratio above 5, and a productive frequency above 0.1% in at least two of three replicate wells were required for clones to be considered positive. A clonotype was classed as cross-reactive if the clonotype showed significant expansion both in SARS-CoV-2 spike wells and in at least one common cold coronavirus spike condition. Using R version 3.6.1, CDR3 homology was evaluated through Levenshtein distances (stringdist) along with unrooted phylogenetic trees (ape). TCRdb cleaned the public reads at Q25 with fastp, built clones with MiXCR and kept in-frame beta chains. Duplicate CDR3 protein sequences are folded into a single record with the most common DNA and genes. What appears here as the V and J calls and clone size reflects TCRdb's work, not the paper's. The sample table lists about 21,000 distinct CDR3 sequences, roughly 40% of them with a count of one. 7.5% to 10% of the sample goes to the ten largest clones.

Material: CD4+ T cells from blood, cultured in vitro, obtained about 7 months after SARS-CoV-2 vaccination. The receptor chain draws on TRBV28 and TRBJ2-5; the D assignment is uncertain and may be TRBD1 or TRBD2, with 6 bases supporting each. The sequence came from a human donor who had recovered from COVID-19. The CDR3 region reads CASTPRGRHQETQYF. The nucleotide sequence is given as TGTGCCAGCACCCCCCGGGGGCGTCACCAAGAGACCCAGTACTTC.